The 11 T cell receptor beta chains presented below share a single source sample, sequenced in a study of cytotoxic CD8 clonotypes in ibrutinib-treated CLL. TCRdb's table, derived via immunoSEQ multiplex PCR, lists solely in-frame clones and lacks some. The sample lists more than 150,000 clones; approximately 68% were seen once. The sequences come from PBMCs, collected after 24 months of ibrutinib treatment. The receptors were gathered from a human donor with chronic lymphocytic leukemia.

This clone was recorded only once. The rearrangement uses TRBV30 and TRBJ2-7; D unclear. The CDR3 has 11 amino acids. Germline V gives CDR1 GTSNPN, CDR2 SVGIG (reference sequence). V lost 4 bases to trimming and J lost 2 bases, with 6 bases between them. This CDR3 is CAWTSTYEQYF. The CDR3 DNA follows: TGTGCCTGGACATCAACCTACGAGCAGTACTTC.

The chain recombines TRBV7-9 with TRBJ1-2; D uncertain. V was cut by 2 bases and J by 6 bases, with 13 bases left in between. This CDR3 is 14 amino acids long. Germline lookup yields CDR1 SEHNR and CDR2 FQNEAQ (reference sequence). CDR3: CASSLITGLHGYTF. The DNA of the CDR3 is TGTGCCAGCAGCTTAATCACGGGCCTCCATGGCTACACCTTC.

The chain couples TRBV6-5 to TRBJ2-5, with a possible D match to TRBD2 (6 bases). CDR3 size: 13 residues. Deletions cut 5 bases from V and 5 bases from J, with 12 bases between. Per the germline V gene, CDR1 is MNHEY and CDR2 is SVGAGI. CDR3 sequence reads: CASSGGLFETQYF. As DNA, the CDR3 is TGTGCCAGCAGTGGGGGGTTATTTGAGACCCAGTACTTC.

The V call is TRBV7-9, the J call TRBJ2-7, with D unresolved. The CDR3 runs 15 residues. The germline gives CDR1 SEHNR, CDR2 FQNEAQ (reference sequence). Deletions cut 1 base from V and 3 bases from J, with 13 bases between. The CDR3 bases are TGTGCCAGCAGCTTAGGGCAGGTGCTCCACTACGAGCAGTACTTC. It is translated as CASSLGQVLHYEQYF.

In nucleotides, the CDR3 is TGCGCCAGCAGCAGGGACAGGGAGCACACTGAAGCTTTCTTT. This gives the protein CASSRDREHTEAFF. The chain has TRBV5-1 and TRBJ1-1; 9 positions match TRBD1. V was pared by 4 bases and J by 3 bases, with 4 bases of the junction left unmatched. Germline lookup yields CDR1 SGHRS and CDR2 YFSETQ. This CDR3 comprises 14 residues.

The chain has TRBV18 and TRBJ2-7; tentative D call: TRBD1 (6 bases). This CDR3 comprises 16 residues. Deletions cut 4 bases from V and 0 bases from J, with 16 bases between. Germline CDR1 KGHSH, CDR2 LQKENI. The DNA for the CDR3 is TGTGCCAGCTCACTTCTCGGTCAGGGGCTCTCCTACGAGCAGTACTTC. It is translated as CASSLLGQGLSYEQYF.

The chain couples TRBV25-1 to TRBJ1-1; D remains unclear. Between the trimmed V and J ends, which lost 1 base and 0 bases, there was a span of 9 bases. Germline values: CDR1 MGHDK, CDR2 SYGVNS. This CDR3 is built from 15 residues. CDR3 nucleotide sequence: TGTGCCAGCAGTGAATCCGGACTATTGAACACTGAAGCTTTCTTT. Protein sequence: CASSESGLLNTEAFF.

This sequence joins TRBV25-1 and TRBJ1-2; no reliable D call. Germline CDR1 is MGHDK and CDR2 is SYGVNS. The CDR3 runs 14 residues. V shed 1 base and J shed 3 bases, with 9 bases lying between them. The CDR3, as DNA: TGTGCCAGCAGTGAATTCAGGACGGACTATGGCTACACCTTC. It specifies CASSEFRTDYGYTF.

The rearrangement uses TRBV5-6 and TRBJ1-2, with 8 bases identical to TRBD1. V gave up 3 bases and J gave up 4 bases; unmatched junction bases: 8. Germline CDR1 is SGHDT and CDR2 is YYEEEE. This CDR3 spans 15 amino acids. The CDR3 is CASSSRTGWFYGYTF. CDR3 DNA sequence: TGTGCCAGCAGCTCAAGGACAGGGTGGTTCTATGGCTACACCTTC. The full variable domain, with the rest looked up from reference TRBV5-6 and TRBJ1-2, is DAGVTQSPTHLIKTRGQQVTLRCSPKSGHDTVSWYQQALGQGPQFIFQYYEEEERQRGNFPDRFSGHQFPNYSSELNVNALLLGDSALYLCASSSRTGWFYGYTFGSGTRLTVV.

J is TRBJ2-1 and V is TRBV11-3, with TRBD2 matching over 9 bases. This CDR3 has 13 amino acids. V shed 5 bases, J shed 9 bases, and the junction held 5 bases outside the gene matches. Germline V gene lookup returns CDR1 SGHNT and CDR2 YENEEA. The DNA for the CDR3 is TGTGCCAGCAGCAAGCGGGAGGAGGGTGAGCAGTTCTTC. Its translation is CASSKREEGEQFF.

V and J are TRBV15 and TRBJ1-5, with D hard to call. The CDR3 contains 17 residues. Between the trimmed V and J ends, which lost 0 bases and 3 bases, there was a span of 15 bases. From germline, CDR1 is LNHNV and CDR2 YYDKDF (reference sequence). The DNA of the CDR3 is TGTGCCACCAGCAGAGATCTTCAGGCTCGGGACAATCAGCCCCAGCATTTT. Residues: CATSRDLQARDNQPQHF.